The 25 T cell receptor beta chains below were found in one sample sequenced in a study of T cell responses to AZD1222 COVID-19 vaccine. The protocol was immunoSEQ multiplex PCR, while the TCRdb copy is restricted to in-frame clones and leaves out a portion. The sample comprises about 160,000 clones, 94% of which are singletons, and around 1.3% rests with the top ten. The sample was peripheral blood, taken on day 0 of AZD1222 vaccination. Source of these receptors: an adult in good health.

V and J are TRBV14 and TRBJ2-1; TRBD1 agrees at 10 bases. The CDR3 covers 18 residues. The junction had 11 bases not matched to a gene; V was cut back by 1 base and J by 5 bases. From germline, CDR1 is SGHDN and CDR2 FVKESK. In DNA form, the CDR3 reads TGTGCCAGCAGCCAAGGATGGTTCCGGGACAGGGGACACAATGAGCAGTTCTTC. It specifies CASSQGWFRDRGHNEQFF. Combining the CDR3 with reference TRBV14 and TRBJ2-1 gives the whole variable domain EAGVTQFPSHSVIEKGQTVTLRCDPISGHDNLYWYRRVMGKEIKFLLHFVKESKQDESGMPNNRFLAERTGGTYSTLKVQPAELEDSGVYFCASSQGWFRDRGHNEQFFGPGTRLTVL.

The chain has TRBV2 and TRBJ2-7; D gene unclear. The CDR3 is 13 residues long. V was cut by 6 bases and J by 3 bases, with 12 bases left in between. In germline, CDR1 is SNHLY, CDR2 FYNNEI. CDR3 DNA: TGTGCCAGCAGCGTCCTTCGGAACTACGAGCAGTACGTC. This sequence encodes CASSVLRNYEQYV.

This sequence joins TRBV14 and TRBJ1-1; D is unresolved. CDR1 SGHDN and CDR2 FVKESK come from the germline V gene. Trimming took 8 bases from V and 4 from J, leaving 14 bases between them. CDR3 length: 13 amino acids. As DNA, the CDR3 is TGTGCCAGCTTCTCATCAGGTGTCACTGAAGCTTTCTTT. It specifies CASFSSGVTEAFF.

The V call is TRBV28, the J call TRBJ2-5; 8 nucleotides match TRBD2. CDR3 length: 15 amino acids. V shed 5 bases and J 5 bases; nucleotides not matched to a gene: 10. From germline, CDR1 is MDHEN and CDR2 SYDVKM. The CDR3 DNA follows: TGTGCCAGCAGTCCACTCGCGGGGGGATTGGAGACCCAGTACTTC. Protein product: CASSPLAGGLETQYF. Full variable domain (remainder filled in from reference TRBV28 and TRBJ2-5): DVKVTQSSRYLVKRTGEKVFLECVQDMDHENMFWYRQDPGLGLRLIYFSYDVKMKEKGDIPEGYSVSREKKERFSLILESASTNQTSMYLCASSPLAGGLETQYFGPGTRLLVL.

This sequence joins TRBV9 and TRBJ2-1; perhaps TRBD1 as D (5 bases). Germline assignment: CDR1 SGDLS and CDR2 YYNGEE. V was clipped by 3 bases and J by 4 bases, with 17 bases between them. The CDR3 spans 16 residues. As DNA, the CDR3 is TGTGCCAGCAGCGGCCGGACGACAGTTCTTTACAATGAGCAGTTCTTC. This translates into CASSGRTTVLYNEQFF.

The chain is built from TRBV5-6 and TRBJ1-1; D is uncertain. The CDR3 has 15 residues. V lost 4 bases and J lost 2, with 15 bases in between. Germline lookup yields CDR1 SGHDT and CDR2 YYEEEE. The CDR3 region has the DNA TGTGCCAGCAGCCCCGGGCCGAACGCCAACACTGAAGCTTTCTTT. Translated, it gives CASSPGPNANTEAFF.

The CDR3 DNA reads TGTGCCAGTAGTACCGGGACAGACTATGGCTACACCTTC. Its translation is CASSTGTDYGYTF. The chain uses TRBV19 and TRBJ1-2; TRBD1 aligns across 7 bases. CDR3 length: 13 amino acids. V was pared by 4 bases and J by 3 bases, with 2 bases of the junction left unmatched. CDR1 is LNHDA, CDR2 SQIVND, per germline (reference sequence).

This chain connects TRBV5-1 to TRBJ1-3, with TRBD1 as a possible D gene (6 bases). Deletions cut 4 bases from V and 3 bases from J, with 11 bases between. The CDR3 has 14 amino acids. Germline V lookup: CDR1 SGHRS, CDR2 YFSETQ. The CDR3 loop is CASSPDSSGNTIYF. CDR3 nucleotide sequence: TGCGCCAGCAGCCCGGACAGCAGTGGAAACACCATATATTTT.

The rearrangement joins TRBV27 to TRBJ1-5; D is unresolved. CDR1 is MNHEY and CDR2 is SMNVEV in the germline V gene (reference sequence). V lost 4 bases and J lost 7, with 11 bases in between. The CDR3 consists of 13 residues. The CDR3 nucleotides read TGTGCCAGCAGTTCCAGGAGGTTCCAGCCCCAGCATTTT. This encodes CASSSRRFQPQHF.

The V gene is TRBV4-3, the J gene TRBJ2-3, with D possibly called TRBD1 or TRBD2 (5 bases each). Trimming pared 3 bases from V and 2 bases from J, leaving 9 bases between. CDR3 size: 14 residues. Germline loops: CDR1 LGHNA, CDR2 YSLEER. CDR3 in amino acids: CASSQGPSTDTQYF. The CDR3 coding sequence is TGCGCCAGCAGCCAGGGACCCTCCACAGATACGCAGTATTTT.

The rearrangement joins TRBV3-1 (or the pseudogene TRBV3-2) to TRBJ1-1; tentatively, D is TRBD1 (6 bases). Germline CDR1 is LGHDT and CDR2 is YNNKEL (reference sequence). CDR3 length: 13 amino acids. Trimming left V 7 bases short and J 6 bases short, with 15 bases between. CDR3 region: CASTNRVSPEAFF. CDR3 bases: TGTGCCAGCACTAACAGGGTATCCCCTGAAGCTTTCTTT.

This clone appeared a single time. The J gene is TRBJ1-5, the V gene TRBV7-9, with a possible D match to TRBD1 (5 bases). From germline, CDR1 is SEHNR and CDR2 FQNEAQ (reference sequence). V was cut by 8 bases and J by 5 bases, with 16 bases left in between. The CDR3 consists of 14 residues. For the CDR3, the DNA is TGTGCCAGCCAGGGCCCGGGGAGGGATCAGCCCCAGCATTTT. Translation: CASQGPGRDQPQHF.

The DNA for the CDR3 is TGCAGCGTTGACAGTGCCTGGATTAGCGGGGGGGTTGAGCAGTTCTTC. This codes for CSVDSAWISGGVEQFF. The chain combines TRBV29-1 with TRBJ2-1; 11 bases align to TRBD2. The germline V gene encodes CDR1 SQVTM and CDR2 ANQGSEA. The trim removed 3 bases at V and 9 bases at J, leaving 13 bases unmatched. There are 16 residues in the CDR3.

The V call is TRBV12-3 or TRBV12-4, the J call TRBJ2-3; unclear D gene. The CDR3 covers 12 residues. The V and J ends lost 3 bases and 5 bases respectively, with 6 bases between them. CDR3: CASSFSRDTQYF. The CDR3 DNA sequence: TGTGCCAGCAGTTTTAGTAGAGATACGCAGTATTTT.

The gene calls are TRBV10-3 and TRBJ1-2; D is ambiguous. Trimming removed 5 bases at V and 3 bases at J, with 13 bases between. The germline CDR1 and CDR2 sequences are ENHRY and SYGVKD. The CDR3 length is 14 residues. The DNA of the CDR3 is TGTGCCATCAGTACCGTCGACAACTACTATGGCTACACCTTC. This gives the protein CAISTVDNYYGYTF.

The V gene is TRBV4-2, the J gene TRBJ1-1, with D possibly being TRBD1 (5 bases). The V gene's germline CDR1 is LGHNA and CDR2 YNFKEQ. V gave up 0 bases and J gave up 0 bases, with 8 bases separating them. The CDR3 length is 15 residues. The CDR3 coding sequence is TGTGCCAGCAGCCAAGAAGGGGTCATGAACACTGAAGCTTTCTTT. This encodes CASSQEGVMNTEAFF.

The chain recombines TRBV11-3 with TRBJ2-1; 7 nucleotides agree with TRBD1. The V gene end was trimmed by 0 bases and the J gene end by 3 bases; junction bases not matched to a gene: 2. Germline values: CDR1 SGHNT, CDR2 YENEEA. The CDR3 contains 15 residues. The CDR3 spells CASSLDGDSYNEQFF. The CDR3 nucleotides are TGTGCCAGCAGCTTAGATGGGGACAGCTACAATGAGCAGTTCTTC.

The rearrangement uses TRBV7-8 and TRBJ1-2; D remains unclear. From germline, CDR1 is SGHVS and CDR2 FQNEAQ. The CDR3 consists of 15 residues. V lost 3 bases, J lost 1 base, and 12 bases lay in between. CDR3 sequence reads: CASSLGRRFNYGYTF. The CDR3 DNA reads TGTGCCAGCAGCTTGGGCCGTCGCTTTAACTATGGCTACACCTTC.

As for this clone: An end of the junction does not agree with germline; a read error may underlie this. The J gene is TRBJ2-2, the V gene TRBV6-6; D remains ambiguous. The CDR3 has 16 amino acids. The germline CDR1 and CDR2 sequences are MNHNY and SVGAGI (reference sequence). This CDR3 is CATSSAATLNTGELFF. The CDR3 region has the DNA TGTGCCACCAGTTCCGCGGCCACCCTGAACACCGGGGAGCTGTTTTTT.

The rearrangement links TRBV9 to TRBJ1-2, with TRBD1 matching over 10 bases. V trimming: 6 bases; J trimming: 8 bases; junction bases outside the gene matches: 7. Looked up from germline, CDR1 is SGDLS and CDR2 is YYNGEE. This CDR3 is 13 amino acids long. CDR3 bases: TGTGCCAGCAATTCGGGGACAGGGGCCGGCTACACCTTC. Residues: CASNSGTGAGYTF. The full variable domain, its missing parts supplied by reference TRBV9 and TRBJ1-2, is DSGVTQTPKHLITATGQRVTLRCSPRSGDLSVYWYQQSLDQGLQFLIQYYNGEERAKGNILERFSAQQFPDLHSELNLSSLELGDSALYFCASNSGTGAGYTFGSGTRLTVV.

V gene TRBV5-1 combines with J gene TRBJ2-2; D may be TRBD1 (6 bases). The CDR3 covers 16 residues. The V end was cut by 3 bases, the J end by 3 bases, with 15 bases between. The germline CDR1 and CDR2 sequences are SGHRS and YFSETQ. The CDR3 loop is CASSWVSGVDTGELFF. CDR3 coding DNA: TGCGCCAGCAGCTGGGTTTCAGGGGTGGACACCGGGGAGCTGTTTTTT.

The chain couples TRBV5-6 to TRBJ1-2; maybe TRBD1 (6 bases). Germline loops: CDR1 SGHDT, CDR2 YYEEEE. The CDR3 runs to 18 residues. With 4 bases removed from V and 0 bases from J, the gap between germline ends came to 22 bases. CDR3 region: CASSDSVDSPGTNYGYTF. In DNA form, the CDR3 reads TGTGCCAGCAGCGACTCGGTGGACAGTCCGGGGACTAACTATGGCTACACCTTC. Looking up the rest from reference TRBV5-6 and TRBJ1-2 gives the full variable domain: DAGVTQSPTHLIKTRGQQVTLRCSPKSGHDTVSWYQQALGQGPQFIFQYYEEEERQRGNFPDRFSGHQFPNYSSELNVNALLLGDSALYLCASSDSVDSPGTNYGYTFGSGTRLTVV.

The chain is built from TRBV4-1 and TRBJ1-2; D is unresolved. Germline V lookup: CDR1 MGHRA, CDR2 YSYEKL. This CDR3 has 14 amino acids. With 0 bases removed from V and 4 bases from J, the gap between germline ends came to 9 bases. The CDR3 here is CASSQDGSSYGYTF. The CDR3 DNA reads as TGCGCCAGCAGCCAAGATGGCTCGAGCTATGGCTACACCTTC.

This clone came up once. CDR3 nucleotide sequence: TGTGCCAGCAGCTTTCAGGGGGCAACGAACACTGAAGCTTTCTTT. Encoded protein: CASSFQGATNTEAFF. The gene calls are TRBV7-3 and TRBJ1-1, with 8 bases lining up with TRBD1. J gave up 1 base and V 3 bases, and 4 bases lay outside the gene matches. The CDR3 runs 15 residues. Germline-derived CDR1 and CDR2 are SGHTA and FQGTGA. The complete variable domain, with remaining parts taken from reference TRBV7-3 and TRBJ1-1, reads GAGVSQTPSNKVTEKGKYVELRCDPISGHTALYWYRQSLGQGPEFLIYFQGTGAADDSGLPNDRFFAVRPEGSVSTLKIQRTERGDSAVYLCASSFQGATNTEAFFGQGTRLTVV.

The genes are TRBV23-1 and TRBJ2-5; 7 bases fit TRBD2. TRBV23-1 counts as an open reading frame of uncertain function. The CDR3 contains 13 residues. The V gene end was trimmed by 6 bases and the J gene end by 5 bases; junction bases not matched to a gene: 6. The CDR3 loop reads CASRGRERETQYF. The CDR3 DNA sequence: TGCGCCAGCAGAGGGCGGGAGAGGGAGACCCAGTACTTC.